This section outlines one TCR beta chain sequence together with its context. The data belong to a study of blood T cell repertoires in COVID-19. Study as a whole: From the United States, Italy and Spain came samples of acute and convalescent COVID-19. From T cells, B-cell-depleted T cells, or PBMCs came the material, which was cDNA or gDNA.

The CDR3 is 17 residues long. In germline, CDR1 is LGHDT, CDR2 YNNKEL (reference sequence). V dropped 11 bases and J dropped 6; count of bases not matched to a gene: 24. Original analysis: Cell counts per sample came from amplifying reference gene primers. Method: immunoSEQ multiplex PCR; TCRdb's copy keeps in-frame clones and lacks some. V and J calls plus clone size are reproduced from that table; the DNA served to infer D and trimming. Among over 75,000 clones listed, approximately 82% were seen once. The rearrangement links TRBV3-1 (or the pseudogene TRBV3-2) to TRBJ2-7; 8 bases align to TRBD2. What was sequenced was peripheral blood. This receptor was taken from a man between 70 and 80 years old with acute or convalescent COVID-19. In nucleotides, the CDR3 is TGTGCCCCAACAACCGGTGGGGAGCGGGAGTTAAGGTGCGAGCAGTACTTC. Residues: CAPTTGGERELRCEQYF.